Below, one T cell receptor (beta chain) is given with its context. This specimen belongs to a study of cytomegalovirus exposure and HLA in healthy donors. Looked up from germline, CDR1 is SGHNT and CDR2 is YYREEE (reference sequence). Deletions cut 0 bases from V and 3 bases from J, with 13 bases between. The CDR3 runs 16 residues. The study ran its PCR with 60 Vbeta and 13 Jbeta primers. Produced via immunoSEQ multiplex PCR; TCRdb's table is partial and in-frame only. The sample holds 70,000 or so clones; more than 75% are singletons and the top ten take roughly 2%. V is TRBV5-4 and J is TRBJ2-1; possible D gene TRBD2, 6 bases. This TCR was sampled from a man aged 18 to 29 in good health and CMV-seronegative. Input material: PBMCs. In nucleotides, the CDR3 is TGTGCCAGCAGCTTGGACCGGGACTCGTACTACAATGAGCAGTTCTTC. Translation: CASSLDRDSYYNEQFF.